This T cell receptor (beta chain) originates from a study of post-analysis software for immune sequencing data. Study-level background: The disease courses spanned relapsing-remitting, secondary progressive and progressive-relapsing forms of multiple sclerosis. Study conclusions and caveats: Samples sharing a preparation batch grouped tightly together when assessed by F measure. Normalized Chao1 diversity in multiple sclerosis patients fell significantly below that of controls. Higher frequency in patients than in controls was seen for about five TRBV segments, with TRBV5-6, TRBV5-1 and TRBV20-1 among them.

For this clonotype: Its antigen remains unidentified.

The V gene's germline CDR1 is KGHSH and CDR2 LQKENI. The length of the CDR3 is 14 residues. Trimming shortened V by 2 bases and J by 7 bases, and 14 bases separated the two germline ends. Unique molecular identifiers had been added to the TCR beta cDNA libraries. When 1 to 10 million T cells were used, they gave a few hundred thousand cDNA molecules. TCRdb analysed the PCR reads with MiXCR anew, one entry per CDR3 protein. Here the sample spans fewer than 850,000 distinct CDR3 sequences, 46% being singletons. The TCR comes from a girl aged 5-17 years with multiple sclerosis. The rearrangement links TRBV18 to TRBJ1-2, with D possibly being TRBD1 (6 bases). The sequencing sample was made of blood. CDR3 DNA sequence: TGTGCCAGCTCACCAGCGGACAGCGGTCCTGGCTACACCTTC. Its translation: CASSPADSGPGYTF.